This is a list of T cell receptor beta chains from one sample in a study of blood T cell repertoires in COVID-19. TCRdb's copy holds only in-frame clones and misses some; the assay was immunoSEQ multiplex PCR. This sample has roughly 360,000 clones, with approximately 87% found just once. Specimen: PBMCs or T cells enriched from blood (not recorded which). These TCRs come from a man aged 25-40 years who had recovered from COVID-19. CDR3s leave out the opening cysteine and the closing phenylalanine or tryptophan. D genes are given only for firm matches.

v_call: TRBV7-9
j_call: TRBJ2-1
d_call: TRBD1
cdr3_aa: ASSHDRVPSSEQF

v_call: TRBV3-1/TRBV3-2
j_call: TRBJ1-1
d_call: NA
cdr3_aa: ASSRQGAQGTEAF

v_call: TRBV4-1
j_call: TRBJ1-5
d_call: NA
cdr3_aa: ASSQGTVSMGPQH

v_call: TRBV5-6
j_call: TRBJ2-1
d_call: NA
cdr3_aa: ASSPISGGAYNEQF

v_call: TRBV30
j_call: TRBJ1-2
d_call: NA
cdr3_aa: AWRSDGYT

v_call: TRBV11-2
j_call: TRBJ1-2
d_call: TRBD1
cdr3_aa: ASSLGTGLGGYT

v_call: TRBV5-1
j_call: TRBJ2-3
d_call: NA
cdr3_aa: ASSPGSLTDTQY

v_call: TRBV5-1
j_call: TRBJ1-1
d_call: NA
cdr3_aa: ASSKDSMNTEAF

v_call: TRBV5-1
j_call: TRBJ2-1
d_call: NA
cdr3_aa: ASSLVAVNEQF

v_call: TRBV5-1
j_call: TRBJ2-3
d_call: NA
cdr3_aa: ASSPDKTDTQY

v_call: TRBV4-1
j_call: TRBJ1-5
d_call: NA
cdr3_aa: ASSPYRDSNQPQH

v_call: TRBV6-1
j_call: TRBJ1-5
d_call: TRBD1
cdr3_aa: ASSEPGQGDVQPQH

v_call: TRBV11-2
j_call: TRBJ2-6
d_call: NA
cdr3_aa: ASSLAPRGSGANVLT

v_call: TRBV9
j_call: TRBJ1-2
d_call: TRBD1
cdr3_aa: ASSVAPGGGYT

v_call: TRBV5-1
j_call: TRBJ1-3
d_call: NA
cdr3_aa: ASRDSLSSGNTIY

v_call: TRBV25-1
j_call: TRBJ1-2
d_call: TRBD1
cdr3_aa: ASSHSTGRAYGYT

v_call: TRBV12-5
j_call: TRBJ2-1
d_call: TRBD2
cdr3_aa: ASVRSGGDSYNEQF

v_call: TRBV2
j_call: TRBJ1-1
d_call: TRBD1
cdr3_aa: ASSEAPGTGARHGAF

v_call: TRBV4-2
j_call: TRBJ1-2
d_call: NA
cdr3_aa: ASSQGSSVDGYT

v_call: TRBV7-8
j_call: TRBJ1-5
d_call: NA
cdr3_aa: ASSLGTLNQPQH